This T cell receptor beta chain was captured in a study of blood T cell repertoires in COVID-19. In the study overall: Nucleic acid was either cDNA or gDNA, and it came from T cells, B-cell-depleted T cells, or PBMCs.

Enrolment of Seattle patients took place during active infection, and they were followed longitudinally. Per the original methods: Amplification of reference gene primers provided the estimated nucleated cell counts. Using immunoSEQ multiplex PCR, the repertoire was profiled, and TCRdb retains in-frame clones only, with some absent. The V and J calls and clone size were taken over from that table, and D and trimming were inferred from the DNA. The sample has approximately 89,000 clones, approximately 84% seen once. This clonotype originated in a man between 65 and 85 years old with COVID-19, enrolled during active disease. The specimen was peripheral blood.

CDR3 sequence: CASSLAGKHTEAFF. CDR3 nucleotides: TGTGCCAGCAGTTTGGCAGGGAAGCACACTGAAGCTTTCTTT. V gene TRBV28 combines with J gene TRBJ1-1, with D tentatively TRBD1 (5 bases). The CDR3 totals 14 residues. Trimming left V 3 bases short and J 3 bases short, with 11 bases between. From germline, CDR1 is MDHEN and CDR2 SYDVKM.